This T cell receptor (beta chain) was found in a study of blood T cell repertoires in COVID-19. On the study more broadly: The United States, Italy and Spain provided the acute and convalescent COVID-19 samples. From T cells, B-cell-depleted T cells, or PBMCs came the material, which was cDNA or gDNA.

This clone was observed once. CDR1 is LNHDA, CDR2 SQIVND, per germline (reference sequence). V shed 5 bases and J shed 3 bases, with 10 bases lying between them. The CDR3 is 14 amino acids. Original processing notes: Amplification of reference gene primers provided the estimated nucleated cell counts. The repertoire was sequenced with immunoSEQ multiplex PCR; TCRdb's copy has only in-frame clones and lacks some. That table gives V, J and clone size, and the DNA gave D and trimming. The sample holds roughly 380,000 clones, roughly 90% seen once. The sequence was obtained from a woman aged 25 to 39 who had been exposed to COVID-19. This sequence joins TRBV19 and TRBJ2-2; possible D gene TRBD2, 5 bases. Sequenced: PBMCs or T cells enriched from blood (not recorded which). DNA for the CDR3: TGTGCCAGTAGTTATAAAGCGGACACCGGGGAGCTGTTTTTT. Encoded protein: CASSYKADTGELFF.